This T cell receptor beta chain was retrieved from a study of CD8 T cells in Susac syndrome. The CDR3 is 11 residues long. The germline V gene has CDR1 MNHEY and CDR2 SVGAGI. The ends were cut back, 2 bases at V and 14 bases at J, with 12 bases in the middle. Note on this clonotype: Its antigen is undetermined.

RNA was extracted with the RNeasy kit, and a quantity of 0.5 to 1 ug was reverse transcribed using random hexamers. TCRdb re-derived calls from the immunoSEQ multiplex PCR reads in MiXCR, one entry per CDR3 protein. The table has around 200,000 distinct CDR3 sequences, around 95% seen once; the top ten hold about 0.15%. The study, taken as a whole, reports: CD8+ clonal expansion in Susac was maximal in TEMRA cells and in active patients.

This clonotype originated in a human donor with Susac syndrome. The sequenced sample consisted of CD8+ T cells from PBMCs. This sequence joins TRBV6-5 and TRBJ1-2; D is possibly TRBD1 (6 bases). The CDR3 coding sequence is TGTGCCAGCAGTTACCAGGGACATTTTACCTTC. Protein product: CASSYQGHFTF.